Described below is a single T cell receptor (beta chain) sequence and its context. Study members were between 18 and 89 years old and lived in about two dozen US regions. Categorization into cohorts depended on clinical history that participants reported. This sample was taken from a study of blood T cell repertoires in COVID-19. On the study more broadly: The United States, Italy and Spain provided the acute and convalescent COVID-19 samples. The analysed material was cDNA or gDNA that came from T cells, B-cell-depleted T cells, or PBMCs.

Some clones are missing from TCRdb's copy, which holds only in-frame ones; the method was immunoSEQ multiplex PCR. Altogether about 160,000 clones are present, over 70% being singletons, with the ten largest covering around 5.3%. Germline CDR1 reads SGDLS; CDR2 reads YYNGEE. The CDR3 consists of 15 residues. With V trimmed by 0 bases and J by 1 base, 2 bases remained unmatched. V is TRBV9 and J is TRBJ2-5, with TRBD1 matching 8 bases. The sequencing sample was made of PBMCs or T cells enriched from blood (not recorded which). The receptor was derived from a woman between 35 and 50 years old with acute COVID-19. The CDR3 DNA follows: TGTGCCAGCAGCGTAGATGGGACAGGCCAAGAGACCCAGTACTTC. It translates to CASSVDGTGQETQYF.